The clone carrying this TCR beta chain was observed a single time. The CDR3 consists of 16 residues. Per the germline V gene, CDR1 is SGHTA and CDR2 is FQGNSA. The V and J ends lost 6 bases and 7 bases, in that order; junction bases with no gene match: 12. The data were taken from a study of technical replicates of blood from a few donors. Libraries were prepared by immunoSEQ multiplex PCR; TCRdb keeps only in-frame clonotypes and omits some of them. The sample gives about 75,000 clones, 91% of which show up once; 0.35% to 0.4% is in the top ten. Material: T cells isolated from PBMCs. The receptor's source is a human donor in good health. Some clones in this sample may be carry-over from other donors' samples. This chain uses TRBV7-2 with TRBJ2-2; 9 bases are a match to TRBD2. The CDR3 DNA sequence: TGTGCCAGCAGTCGCGGGAGGGTGGGAGTCGACGGGGAGCTGTTTTTT. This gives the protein CASSRGRVGVDGELFF.